This T cell receptor beta chain was captured in a study of T cell responses to AZD1222 COVID-19 vaccine. Study-wide points: Regions 160-218 and 743-854 dominated among vaccine-associated CD4 TCRs spanning spike. All repertoire sampling was performed exclusively after the peak T cell response.

Worth noting for this clone: Its antigen is undetermined.

Clones were sequenced by immunoSEQ multiplex PCR, and TCRdb holds only the in-frame ones, with some missing. The profile covers over 110,000 clones, with more than 85% appearing a single time and around 4.7% taken by the ten largest. The V gene's germline CDR1 is SGHVS and CDR2 FNYEAQ. V dropped 1 base and J dropped 10 bases, with 14 bases sitting between them. The CDR3 contains 14 residues. V gene TRBV7-6 combines with J gene TRBJ2-1, with D perhaps being TRBD1 or TRBD2 (7 bases each). Sample: peripheral blood, taken on day 0 of AZD1222 vaccination. The receptor was derived from an adult in good health. CDR3 region: CASSLGTGLGEQFF. The DNA of the CDR3 is TGTGCCAGCAGCTTAGGGACAGGACTAGGGGAGCAGTTCTTC. The variable domain in full, with the rest retrieved from reference TRBV7-6 and TRBJ2-1, is GAGVSQSPRYKVTKRGQDVALRCDPISGHVSLYWYRQALGQGPEFLTYFNYEAQQDKSGLPNDRFSAERPEGSISTLTIQRTEQRDSAMYRCASSLGTGLGEQFFGPGTRLTVL.